This T cell receptor (beta chain) stems from a study of cytomegalovirus exposure and HLA in healthy donors. Trimming cost V 3 bases and J 1 base, with 11 bases left between them. The CDR3 totals 14 residues. Per the germline V gene, CDR1 is SGDLS and CDR2 is YYNGEE. Clones were sequenced by immunoSEQ multiplex PCR, and TCRdb holds only the in-frame ones, with some missing. The sample holds about 140,000 clones; just over 85% are singletons and the top ten take approximately 7.5%. Sequences were obtained from PBMCs. The chain links TRBV9 to TRBJ2-7, with D perhaps TRBD1 (5 bases). This clonotype was obtained from a woman between 18 and 30 years old in good health and CMV-seropositive. The CDR3 sequence: CASSEGFGSYEQYF. CDR3 DNA sequence: TGTGCCAGCAGCGAGGGGTTTGGGTCCTACGAGCAGTACTTC.